This entry describes one T cell receptor beta chain. What it binds is not known. Reverse transcribing all isolated RNA meant expressed TCRB transcripts were sequenced. Sequencing used immunoSEQ multiplex PCR; TCRdb keeps in-frame clones, though not all of them. The sample lists hundreds of thousands of clones; about 16% were seen once. This entry belongs to a study of beta chain features in type 1 diabetes. As for the study in general: Across all samples, approximately 110,000,000 sorted cells were examined. Findings and limits, study-wide: The study notes PCR might favor shorter templates equally in patients and controls.

The J segment lost 8 bases and the V segment lost 7 bases, leaving 7 bases of the junction unmatched. Germline CDR1 and CDR2: SQVTM and ANQGSEA. The CDR3 totals 12 residues. Sorting of CD4+ naive, central memory, regulatory and stem cell-like memory cells was performed via CD45RO/CCR7/CD25/CD127/CD95/CD27. The chain carries TRBV29-1 and TRBJ1-2; 10 nucleotides align to TRBD1. The TCR sequence derives from a man younger than 35 in good health. The sample comprised naive CD4+ T cells from blood. DNA for the CDR3: TGCAGCGCAACGGGACAGGGGCGCGGCTACACCTTC. Translation gives CSATGQGRGYTF. Looking up the rest from reference TRBV29-1 and TRBJ1-2 gives the full variable domain: SAVISQKPSRDICQRGTSLTIQCQVDSQVTMMFWYRQQPGQSLTLIATANQGSEATYESGFVIDKFPISRPNLTFSTLTVSNMSPEDSSIYLCSATGQGRGYTFGSGTRLTVV.